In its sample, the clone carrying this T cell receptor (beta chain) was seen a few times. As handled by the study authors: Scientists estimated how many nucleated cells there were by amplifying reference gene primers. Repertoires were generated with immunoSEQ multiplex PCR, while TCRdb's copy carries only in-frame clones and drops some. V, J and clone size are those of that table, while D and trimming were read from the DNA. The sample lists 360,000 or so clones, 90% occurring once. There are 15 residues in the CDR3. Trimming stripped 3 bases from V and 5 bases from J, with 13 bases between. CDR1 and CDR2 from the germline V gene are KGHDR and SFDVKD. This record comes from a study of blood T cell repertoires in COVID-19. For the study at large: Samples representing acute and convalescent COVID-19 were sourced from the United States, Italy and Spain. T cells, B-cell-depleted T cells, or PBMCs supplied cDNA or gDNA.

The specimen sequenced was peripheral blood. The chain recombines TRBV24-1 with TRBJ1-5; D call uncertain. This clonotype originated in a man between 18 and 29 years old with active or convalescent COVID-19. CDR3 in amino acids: CATSDTRMADQPQHF. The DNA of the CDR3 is TGTGCCACCAGTGATACCCGGATGGCGGATCAGCCCCAGCATTTT.